This entry is about one TCR beta chain. This clone was seen only once. Its specific antigen is unknown. Base qualities are not provided; no much larger clone lies one nucleotide away. Using the deep immunoSEQ assay, multiplex PCR amplified TCR CDR3 regions from genomic DNA. Extracted genomic DNA from each cell subset was distributed evenly across all wells of several immunoSEQ 96-well plates, and each plate was treated as a replicate. Each replicate PCR for sorted subsets received roughly 200 ng genomic DNA, equal to tens of thousands of T cell genomes. Purified libraries were quantified with a Qubit 3.0 fluorometer, sized on a Bioanalyzer 2100, and re-quantified with the KAPA Library Quantification kit. Every immunoSEQ 96-well plate was sequenced on a dedicated single-read 150-cycle Illumina NextSeq 550 flow cell. From the authors' description of their analysis: Because the immunoSEQ output held only junctional sequences and lacked quality scores, the filtering could not match the filtering applied to full-length reads. Sequences were annotated with PyIR, a Python wrapper for IgBLAST v1.9, and V/J genes and CDR3 were assigned using IMGT germline references. Reads with weak V/J assignments (E-value above 1e-6), missing CDR3, stop codons, out-of-frame junctions, or ambiguous translated residues were removed. V3J clonotypes were defined by identical inferred V gene, J gene, and CDR3 amino acid sequence. Percentage overlap between repertoires was calculated by dividing the number of shared unique clonotypes by the size of the smaller repertoire. Repertoire richness was assessed with RTK rarefaction, the Chao1 estimator, and Recon v2.1 estimates of unobserved clonotypes. OLGA was used to compute generation probabilities for all TCRbeta clonotypes that the gDNA method yielded from a handful of donors. TCRdb's version of the immuneACCESS table is confined to in-frame rearrangements and falls short of the full clone set. An unresolved V gene accounts for under half of the shortfall where checked; the remainder is of unknown origin. The DNA gave D and trimming, while V, J and clone size come from that table. This sample lists a few million clones; just under 95% were detected once. The ten largest clones capture 0.37% of the sample.

The donors were healthy, HIV-negative adults with no recently reported acute infections or vaccinations. All donors were Caucasian adults living in Nashville, Tennessee, USA. CD4+ T cells were enriched by magnetic negative selection; naive cells were then positively selected on CD45RA, and the negative fraction formed the memory subset. Blood was obtained by leukapheresis, after which PBMCs were separated by Ficoll-Histopaque density gradient centrifugation and cryopreserved in liquid nitrogen vapor phase. Analytical flow cytometry was used to check the purity and quantity of each magnetically sorted T cell population. Genomic DNA was isolated from each sorted fraction and quantified by UV absorbance on a Nanodrop 2000c. The data were taken from a study of shared clonotypes between healthy human individuals (dated by TCRdb to about 2020). Regarding the research as a whole: The cohort comprised a couple of women and a few men aged 18 to 49 years. For each donor, CD4 naive and CD4 memory were each run on three plates, CD8 naive on two plates, and CD8 memory on one plate. The study deeply sequenced blood TCR repertoires of five healthy adults to estimate repertoire size and the extent of clonotype sharing between individuals. To increase sequencing depth and limit assay-specific biases, TCR repertoire library preparation and sequencing were carried out by different laboratories using diverse techniques. Leukapheresis yielded between about 0.94 and 9 billion PBMCs per donor. Points the paper makes about the study in general: Only blood was sampled, and tissue TCR repertoires likely differ from those in blood. Roughly 5.2% of naive CD4, around 4% of naive CD8, approximately 2% of memory CD4, and 0.35% to 0.5% of memory CD8 clonotypes were shared across a handful of donors. The small number of donors limited the genetic and exposure-history diversity represented. Even with the large sequencing depth, rarefaction of the sorted-subset datasets indicated that sequencing was incomplete. Naive subsets generally had larger estimated clonotype richness than memory subsets did. Pairwise subsampling indicated that sequencing depth was expected to affect the degree of clonotype sharing among donors. Compared with non-shared clonotypes, the clonotypes found in all four sorted-subset donors had higher generation probabilities.

Reading the germline V gene gives CDR1 MNHNS and CDR2 SASEGT. V is shortened by 8 bases, J by 1 base, and the region joining them spans 15 bases. The CDR3 covers 15 residues, taking in both the cysteine and the phenylalanine. The DNA shown is the 45-base CDR3, in frame from base 1. The chain links TRBV6-1 with TRBJ1-5, with no reliable assignment of the D segment. Sequencing used naive CD4+ T cells from PBMCs. The meaning of the sample's cell subset or site label: CD45RA+ positively selected. This TCR came from a man between 18 and 29 years old in good health. Some clones in this sample may be carry-over from other donors' samples. The CDR3 reads as follows: CASGVDEGSNQPQHF. The DNA sequence is given as TGTGCCAGCGGGGTTGATGAGGGAAGCAATCAGCCCCAGCATTTT.